This T cell receptor beta chain was captured in a study of T cells after yellow fever vaccination (dated by TCRdb to between 2018 and 2021). In terms of the full investigation: The SMART-Seq v4 Ultra Low Input RNA kit was used to prepare libraries from fractions with low cell numbers. Bulk TCR alpha and beta repertoires were sequenced longitudinally to track T-cell clones before and after primary and booster YFV17D yellow fever vaccination. Two healthy male donors made up the cohort, one aged 18 to 30 years and the other aged 30 to 40 years. Bulk PBMC replicates and cell subsets were isolated from blood drawn at multiple timepoints before and after both primary and secondary immunization.

What the work shows at the level of the full study, not this receptor alone: Because the study included only a couple of donors, the extent to which the findings can be generalized is limited. Most clones expanded after primary vaccination were re-detected after the booster (almost 98% of CD4 and about 88% of CD8), suggesting broad memory maintenance. Computational filtering was required because FACS-sorted repertoires could contain abundant contaminating clonotypes from the bulk population. The secondary T-cell response was weaker than the primary response but faster, peaking on day 5 instead of day 15. A small fraction of clonotypes showed up in both the CD4 and CD8 compartments, probably as a result of convergent recombination.

Interpreted using the paper, the treatment or condition label stands for: live attenuated yellow fever vaccine strain. At every blood-draw timepoint, two biological replicates of bulk PBMCs were collected. PBMCs were isolated from peripheral blood using a standard Ficoll-Paque protocol. TriZol was used to extract RNA from bulk PBMCs, from CD4 and CD8 fractions, and from dextramer-positive and dextramer-negative fractions. Deletion took 6 bases off V and 2 bases off J, with a span of 17 bases between the germline ends. Inclusive of the bounding cysteine and phenylalanine, the CDR3 is 15 residues long. The CDR3 DNA has 45 bases and is translated from base 1. CDR1 DFQATT and CDR2 SNEGSKA were looked up in the germline V gene (reference sequence). As to this clonotype: Its antigen target is currently unknown. Base qualities are not at hand, and no much larger clone is one base apart.

TCR cDNA was synthesized by 5'RACE template switching, through which a universal primer site and unique molecular identifiers were introduced. Priming of cDNA synthesis was performed from both the TCR alpha and TCR beta constant segments. Libraries were amplified in two PCR steps, with sample barcodes and sequencing adapters added in the second step. Sequencing of libraries was performed on Illumina HiSeq 2500 (2x100 bp) or NovaSeq (2x150 bp). From the authors' description of their analysis: Reads were demultiplexed and collapsed into UMI consensus sequences with MIGEC, and V(D)J alignment was performed with MiXCR. Clonotypes responding to the vaccine were identified with edgeR on replicate PBMC samples, with the criteria of FDR below 0.01 and a log2 fold change above 5 up to day 15. Each bulk clonotype received a CD4 or CD8 identity based on whether the sequenced CD4 or CD8 repertoire contained that clonotype at higher abundance. TCRdb itself trimmed the public reads at Q25 with fastp, ran MiXCR and retained productive beta chains. Records with the same CDR3 protein are collapsed into one entry carrying the most frequent genes and DNA. The V and J calls shown here were made by TCRdb, not taken from the authors' results. Counted in this sample were more than 450,000 distinct CDR3 sequences; 21% of them appeared once. Less than 20% of the sample is held by the ten biggest clonotypes.

The receptor's source is a man younger than 35 who received the YFV17D yellow fever vaccine. Source: PBMCs, taken roughly 20 days after the first yellow fever vaccination. The chain links TRBV20-1 with TRBJ1-5; a tentative D call is TRBD1 (5 bases match). The CDR3 reads CSAPMIGGGNQPQHF. The nucleotide sequence reads TGCAGTGCCCCCATGATCGGGGGTGGCAATCAGCCCCAGCATTTT.